This T cell receptor (beta chain) was sequenced for a study of T-cell memory formation after mild COVID-19. Study-wide context: Clustering of TCRs was largely donor specific.

TCR alpha and TCR beta cDNA libraries carrying sample barcodes and UMIs were produced by 5'RACE using constant-segment primers. TCRdb redid the calling of the 5' RACE reads with MiXCR, one entry per CDR3 protein. The sample lists roughly 620,000 distinct CDR3 sequences; about 20% were seen once. V lost 4 bases, J lost 12 bases, and 21 bases lay in between. Germline V gene data show CDR1 as KGHDR and CDR2 as SFDVKD. The length of the CDR3 is 15 residues. This clonotype was counted a few times. No antigen is known for it. Study-wide results and limits: A subset of responding clones appeared in pre-infection memory, suggesting cross-reactive memory joined.

The chain links TRBV24-1 to TRBJ2-1; perhaps TRBD1 as D (6 bases). The sample comprised PBMCs or a T cell subset sorted from them (not recorded which). The origin of this receptor is an adult woman who had mild COVID-19 (a few samples of this study predate the infection). Cell type and time point are not known. The CDR3 reads CATSDRWGAKGGQFF. DNA of the CDR3: TGTGCCACCAGTGACAGATGGGGTGCCAAAGGGGGGCAGTTCTTC.